This T cell receptor beta chain was profiled in a study of graft-versus-host responses after intestinal transplantation. Study summary: Recipients had multivisceral, liver-intestinal, or isolated intestinal transplants. The whole recipient group had anti-thymocyte globulin induction followed by tacrolimus and steroids for around 3 years. Study-wide findings and caveats: Early post-transplant HvG declines were associated with peak circulating GvH clone levels.

Profiling relied on immunoSEQ multiplex PCR, and the TCRdb table lists in-frame clones only, not all of them. The sample lists fewer than 95,000 clones, about 94% seen once, with roughly 0.17% in the top ten. CDR3 length: 14 amino acids. CDR1 is SGDLS and CDR2 is YYNGEE in the germline V gene. For this clone: The antigen remains undetermined.

The receptor's source is a human donor who was the organ donor for an intestinal transplant. The chain joins TRBV9 to TRBJ2-5, with no clear D. The DNA end is more similar to TRBJ2-7, so the J call may be wrong. Material: unstimulated CD4+ T cells sorted from spleen or lymph node cells, obtained before transplant. CDR3: CASSGTPASYEQYF. In nucleotides, the CDR3 is TGTGCCAGCAGCGGGACCCCCGCGAGCTACGAGCAGTACTTC.